The clone carrying this T cell receptor (beta chain) was recorded many times. Antigen specificity is unknown. Trimming pared 5 bases from V and 4 bases from J, leaving 5 bases between. CDR3 length: 12 residues. Germline lookup yields CDR1 SGHVS and CDR2 FNYEAQ. Molecular barcoded adaptors covering alpha/delta and beta/gamma chains were used on around 370 ng RNA. TCRdb re-analysed the reads in MiXCR, keeping a single row per CDR3 protein. This table has 60,000 or so distinct CDR3 sequences, 15% to 20% appearing once. These data come from a study of read filtering for tumor transcriptome and immune sequencing. Across the whole study: Mean patient age was roughly 66 years, range about 47 to 85; 17 male, around 15 female.

Every patient had bone marrow sampled while the disease was active. Findings and caveats of the study: This fraction held mixed bone marrow immune cells after CD138-negative sorting. Dropping single-read clonotypes raised IR-seq and RNA-seq shared-clonotype correlation.

The chain recombines TRBV7-6 with TRBJ2-2; no reliable D call. The sequenced sample consisted of a population of CD138-negative cells sorted from bone marrow. This receptor was obtained from a donor aged 40 or over with multiple myeloma. In DNA, the CDR3 is TGTGCCAGCAGCCTCCTCACCGGGGAGCTGTTTTTT. This codes for CASSLLTGELFF.